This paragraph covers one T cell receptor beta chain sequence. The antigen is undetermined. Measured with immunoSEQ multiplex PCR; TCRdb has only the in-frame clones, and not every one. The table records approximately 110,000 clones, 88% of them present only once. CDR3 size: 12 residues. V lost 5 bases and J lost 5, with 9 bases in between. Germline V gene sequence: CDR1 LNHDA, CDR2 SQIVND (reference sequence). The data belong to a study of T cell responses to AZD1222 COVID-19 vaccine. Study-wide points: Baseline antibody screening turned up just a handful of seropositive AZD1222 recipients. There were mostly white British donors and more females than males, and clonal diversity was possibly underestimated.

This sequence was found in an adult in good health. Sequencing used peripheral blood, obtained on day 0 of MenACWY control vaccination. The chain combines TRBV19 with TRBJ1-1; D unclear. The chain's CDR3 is CASSGSWTEAFF. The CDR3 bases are TGTGCCAGTAGTGGATCGTGGACTGAAGCTTTCTTT.